The T cell receptor beta chain under discussion was sequenced for a study of blood T cell repertoires in COVID-19. Study overall: The United States, Italy and Spain supplied acute and convalescent COVID-19 samples.

Measured with immunoSEQ multiplex PCR; TCRdb has only the in-frame clones, and not every one. The profile shows approximately 67,000 clones, approximately 91% of them singletons. This TCR derives from a human donor in a cohort sampled during active COVID-19. The sample taken for sequencing was peripheral blood.

Here the CDR3 reads CASSYGGSSYNEQFF. The CDR3 nucleotides are TGTGCCAGCAGTTACGGCGGGAGCTCCTACAATGAGCAGTTCTTC. This chain links TRBV6-2 or TRBV6-3 with TRBJ2-1; the match to TRBD2 covers 7 bases. In germline, CDR1 is MNHEY, CDR2 SVGEGT. The trim removed 2 bases at V and 0 bases at J, leaving 1 base unmatched. This CDR3 spans 15 amino acids.